This T cell receptor beta chain came from a study of blood T cell repertoires in COVID-19. Study context: Some COVID-19 samples were acute and others convalescent; all came from the United States, Italy and Spain. PBMCs, B-cell-depleted T cells, or T cells provided the cDNA or gDNA that made up the material.

Original methodology: Researchers report that nucleated cell counts were estimated from reference gene primer amplification. Only in-frame clones appear in the TCRdb table, and some are missing; sequencing was by immunoSEQ multiplex PCR. V and J calls and clone size are copied from that table; D and trimming were computed from the DNA. Seen here are 65,000 to 70,000 clones, about 81% observed once, and the top ten hold roughly 9.2%. The CDR3 contains 16 residues. Losses at the gene ends were 7 bases for V and 4 bases for J; bases not matched to a gene: 18. CDR1 SQVTM and CDR2 ANQGSEA come from the germline V gene.

Sequenced material: peripheral blood. The TCR was taken from a human donor in a cohort sampled during active COVID-19. The chain employs TRBV29-1 and TRBJ1-1, with 7 bases aligning to TRBD1. The CDR3 DNA sequence: TGCAGCGGACTCCCCTCCGGGGGACAGAGCATCACTGAAGCTTTCTTT. Its protein is CSGLPSGGQSITEAFF.